Each of the 7 T cell receptor beta chains below was sequenced from the same sample in a study of vaccination and CD4 T cells after COVID-19. Treatment defined: approximately 11-day PBMC culture with coronavirus spike peptide pools or control peptides (ViraFEST assay). CD4+ T cells that had been cultured provided DNA sequenced with the Oncomine TCR Beta short-read assay. TCRdb analysed the PCR reads with MiXCR anew, one entry per CDR3 protein. The table lists some 11,000 distinct CDR3 sequences, approximately 60% of them singletons, with around 10% in the top ten. No antigen is known for these receptors. The sequencing here drew on CD4+ T cells from blood, cultured in vitro, taken before SARS-CoV-2 vaccination. The source of these receptors is a human donor who had recovered from COVID-19.

This rearrangement joins TRBV30 to TRBJ1-1, with TRBD1 matching over 7 bases. This CDR3 is 14 amino acids long. CDR1 and CDR2 (germline): GTSNPN, SVGIG (reference sequence). V shed 4 bases and J 3 bases; nucleotides not matched to a gene: 8. The CDR3 DNA is TGTGCCTGGACTATCCTCACAGGGGACACTGAAGCTTTCTTT. This translates into CAWTILTGDTEAFF.

CDR3 protein: CSARDRTSGVETQYF. The CDR3 DNA follows: TGCAGTGCTAGAGATCGGACTAGCGGGGTAGAGACCCAGTACTTC. The gene calls are TRBV20-1 and TRBJ2-5; the match to TRBD2 covers 12 bases. The J segment lost 4 bases and the V segment lost 0 bases, leaving 3 bases of the junction unmatched. CDR1 is DFQATT, CDR2 SNEGSKA, per germline (reference sequence). This CDR3 contains 15 residues.

The sample holds one count of this clonotype. The chain has TRBV12-3 or TRBV12-4 and TRBJ1-2; TRBD1 aligns across 7 bases. With V trimmed by 5 bases and J by 8 bases, 11 bases remained unmatched. The CDR3 extends over 14 amino acids. This CDR3 is CASSGTAIGGGYTF. The CDR3 region has the DNA TGTGCCAGCAGTGGGACAGCCATAGGGGGGGGCTACACCTTC.

The chain carries TRBV20-1 and TRBJ2-1; TRBD1 agrees at 8 bases. This CDR3 is built from 14 residues. Germline V gene lookup returns CDR1 DFQATT and CDR2 SNEGSKA (reference sequence). Unmatched junction bases numbered 6, after V lost 1 base and J lost 7 bases. This CDR3 is CSARVTGGRNEQFF. DNA for the CDR3: TGCAGTGCTAGAGTCACAGGGGGGAGGAATGAGCAGTTCTTC.

The chain has TRBV19 and TRBJ2-7; 7 bases align to TRBD1. V lost 5 bases to trimming and J lost 6 bases; unmatched junction nucleotides: 7. Per the germline V gene, CDR1 is LNHDA and CDR2 is SQIVND (reference sequence). This CDR3 spans 13 amino acids. The chain's CDR3 is CASSSNRGSEQYF. The CDR3 DNA sequence: TGTGCCAGTAGTTCAAACAGGGGATCCGAGCAGTACTTC.

V gene TRBV6-1 combines with J gene TRBJ1-1; D is possibly TRBD1 (6 bases). The CDR3 length is 12 residues. Trimming left V 3 bases short and J 7 bases short, with 9 bases between. Germline CDR1 and CDR2: MNHNS and SASEGT. CDR3 coding DNA: TGTGCCAGCAGTGAGACAGGCAATGAAGCTTTCTTT. Protein product: CASSETGNEAFF.

The chain links TRBV6-1 to TRBJ1-2; 7 nucleotides line up with TRBD1. Germline values: CDR1 MNHNS, CDR2 SASEGT. The ends lost 3 bases at V and 0 bases at J; junction bases unmatched: 4. This CDR3 comprises 15 residues. The CDR3 DNA reads as TGTGCCAGCAGTGACACCGGGACAGCTAACTATGGCTACACCTTC. The encoded protein is CASSDTGTANYGYTF.